This TCR beta chain is drawn from a study of blood T cell repertoires in COVID-19. Whole-study context: Italy, Spain and the United States were the sources of the convalescent and acute COVID-19 samples. Sample material is recorded as cDNA or gDNA derived from T cells, B-cell-depleted T cells, or PBMCs.

In the authors' workflow: Amplification of reference gene primers was used by the study to estimate nucleated cell counts. The method was immunoSEQ multiplex PCR; TCRdb's version includes in-frame clones alone and lacks a portion of them. The V and J calls and the clone size are those of that table, but D and trimming were determined from the DNA. The data hold about 140,000 clones, with about 86% observed a single time. The length of the CDR3 is 15 residues. The receptor's source is a woman aged 55-75 years with acute or convalescent COVID-19. This sequence joins TRBV21-1 and TRBJ2-1; TRBD2 is the table's D call, not checked against the DNA. TRBV21-1 is marked as a pseudogene. The specimen sequenced was peripheral blood. In DNA form, the CDR3 reads TGTGCCAGCAGCAATGAGCTGCGCCCCCACAATGAGCAGTTCTTC. This gives the protein CASSNELRPHNEQFF.